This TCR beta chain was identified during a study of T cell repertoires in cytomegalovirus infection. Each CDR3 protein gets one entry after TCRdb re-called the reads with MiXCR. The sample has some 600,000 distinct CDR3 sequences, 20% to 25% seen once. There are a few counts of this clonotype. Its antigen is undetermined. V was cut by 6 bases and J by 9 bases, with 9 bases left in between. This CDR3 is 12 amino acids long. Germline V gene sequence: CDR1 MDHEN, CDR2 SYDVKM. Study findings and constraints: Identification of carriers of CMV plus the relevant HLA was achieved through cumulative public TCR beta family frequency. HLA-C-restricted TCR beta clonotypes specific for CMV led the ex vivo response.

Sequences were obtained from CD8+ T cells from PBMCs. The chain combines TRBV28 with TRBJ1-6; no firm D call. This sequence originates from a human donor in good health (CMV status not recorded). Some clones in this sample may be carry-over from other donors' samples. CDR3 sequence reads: CASSSGSSPLHF. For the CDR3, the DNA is TGTGCCAGCAGCTCCGGTAGTTCACCCCTCCACTTT. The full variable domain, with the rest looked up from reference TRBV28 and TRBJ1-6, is DVKVTQSSRYLVKRTGEKVFLECVQDMDHENMFWYRQDPGLGLRLIYFSYDVKMKEKGDIPEGYSVSREKKERFSLILESASTNQTSMYLCASSSGSSPLHFGNGTRLTVT.